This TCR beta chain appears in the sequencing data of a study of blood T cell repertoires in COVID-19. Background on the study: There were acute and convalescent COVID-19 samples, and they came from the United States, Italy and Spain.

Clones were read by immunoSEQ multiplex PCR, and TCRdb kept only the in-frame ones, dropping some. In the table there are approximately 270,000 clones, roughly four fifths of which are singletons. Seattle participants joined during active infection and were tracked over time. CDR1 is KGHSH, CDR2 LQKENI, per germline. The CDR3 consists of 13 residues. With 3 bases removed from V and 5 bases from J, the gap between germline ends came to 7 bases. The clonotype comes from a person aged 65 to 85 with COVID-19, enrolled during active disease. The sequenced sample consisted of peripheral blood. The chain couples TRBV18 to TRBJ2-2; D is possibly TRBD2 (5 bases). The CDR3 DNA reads TGTGCCAGCTCACCGAGGGAGACCGGGGAGCTGTTTTTT. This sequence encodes CASSPRETGELFF.